This T cell receptor beta chain is from a study of T cells in Graves' hyperthyroidism and ophthalmopathy. Germline V gene data show CDR1 as LNHDA and CDR2 as SQIVND (reference sequence). V was pared by 8 bases and J by 5 bases, with 10 bases between. The CDR3 has 12 amino acids. This clonotype was counted only a few times. The TCR beta CDR3 regions underwent amplification using RNA transcripts as the source. Using the HTBI primer set, a first-round RT-PCR was run on the TCR CDR3. TCRdb ran MiXCR on the multiplex PCR reads and lists one entry per CDR3 protein. The sample yields roughly 350,000 distinct CDR3 sequences, 14% seen once.

The TCR comes from a young woman with Graves' hyperthyroidism. This chain links TRBV19 with TRBJ1-5; a weak D match, TRBD1 (6 bases). Sequencing was carried out using blood. CDR3 residues: CASAGDHQPQHF. The DNA of the CDR3 is TGTGCCAGTGCAGGGGACCATCAGCCCCAGCATTTT. The whole variable domain, filled in from reference TRBV19 and TRBJ1-5, reads DGGITQSPKYLFRKEGQNVTLSCEQNLNHDAMYWYRQDPGQGLRLIYYSQIVNDFQKGDIAEGYSVSREKKESFPLTVTSAQKNPTAFYLCASAGDHQPQHFGDGTRLSIL.